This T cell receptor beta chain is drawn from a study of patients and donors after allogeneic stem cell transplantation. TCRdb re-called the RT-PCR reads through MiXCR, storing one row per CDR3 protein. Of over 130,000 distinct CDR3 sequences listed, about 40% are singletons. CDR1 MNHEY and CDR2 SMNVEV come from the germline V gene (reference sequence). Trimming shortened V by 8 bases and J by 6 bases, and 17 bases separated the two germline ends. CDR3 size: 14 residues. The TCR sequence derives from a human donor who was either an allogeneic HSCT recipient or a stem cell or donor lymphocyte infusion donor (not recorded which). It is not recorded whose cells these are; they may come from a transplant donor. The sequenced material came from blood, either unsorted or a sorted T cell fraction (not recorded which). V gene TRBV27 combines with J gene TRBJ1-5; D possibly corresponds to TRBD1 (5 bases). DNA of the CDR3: TGTGCCAGCGCCCGGACTGGGGCGGGTCAGCCCCAGCATTTT. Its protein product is CASARTGAGQPQHF.